The present T cell receptor (beta chain) was sequenced within a study of response to subunit inactivated influenza vaccine. The CDR3 sequence is 13 residues long. Trimming cost V 7 bases and J 1 base, with 10 bases left between them. CDR1 and CDR2 (germline): SGHTA, FQGNSA. TCRdb ran MiXCR on the RT-PCR reads and lists one entry per CDR3 protein. The sample has hundreds of thousands of distinct CDR3 sequences; approximately 10% are singletons. The same data also went into a second study, on T cells expressing NK-cell markers. In that study: Making the TCR beta cDNA relied on 5'RACE template switching with UMIs.

This clonotype was sampled from a man aged 50 to 59 who received an inactivated influenza vaccine. The material sequenced was PBMCs from blood, taken on the day of vaccination. The V call is TRBV7-2, the J call TRBJ1-1, with TRBD1 as a possible D gene (6 bases). The CDR3 spells CASMEQGNTEAFF. The CDR3, as DNA: TGTGCCAGCATGGAACAGGGGAACACTGAAGCTTTCTTT.